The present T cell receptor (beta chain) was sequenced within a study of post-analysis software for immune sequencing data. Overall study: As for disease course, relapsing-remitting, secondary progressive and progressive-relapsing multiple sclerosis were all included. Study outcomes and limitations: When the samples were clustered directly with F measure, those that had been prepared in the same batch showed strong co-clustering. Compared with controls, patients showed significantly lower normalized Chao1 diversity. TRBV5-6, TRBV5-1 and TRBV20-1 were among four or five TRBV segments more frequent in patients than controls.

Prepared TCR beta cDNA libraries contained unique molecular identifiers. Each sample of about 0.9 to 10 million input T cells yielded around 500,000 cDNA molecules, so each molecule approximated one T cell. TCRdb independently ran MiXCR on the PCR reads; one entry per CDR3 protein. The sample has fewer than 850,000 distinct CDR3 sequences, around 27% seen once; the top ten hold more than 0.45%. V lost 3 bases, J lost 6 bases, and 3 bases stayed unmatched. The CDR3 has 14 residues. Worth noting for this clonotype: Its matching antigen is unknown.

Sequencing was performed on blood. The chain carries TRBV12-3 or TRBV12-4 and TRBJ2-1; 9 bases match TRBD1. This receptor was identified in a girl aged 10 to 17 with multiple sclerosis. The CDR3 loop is CASSFGTGTNEQFF. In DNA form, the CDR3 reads TGTGCCAGCAGTTTTGGGACAGGGACCAATGAGCAGTTCTTC.